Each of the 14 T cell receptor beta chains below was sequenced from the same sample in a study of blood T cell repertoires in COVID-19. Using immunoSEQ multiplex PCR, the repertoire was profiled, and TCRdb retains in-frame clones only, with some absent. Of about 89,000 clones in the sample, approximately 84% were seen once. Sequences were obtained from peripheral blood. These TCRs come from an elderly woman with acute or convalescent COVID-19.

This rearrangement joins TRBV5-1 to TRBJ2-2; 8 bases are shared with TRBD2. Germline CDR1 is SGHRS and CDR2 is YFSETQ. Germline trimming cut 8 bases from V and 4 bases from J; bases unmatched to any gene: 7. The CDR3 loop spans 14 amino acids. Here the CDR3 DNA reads TGCGCCAGTAAGACTAGCGTTGCCACCGGGGAGCTGTTTTTT. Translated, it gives CASKTSVATGELFF. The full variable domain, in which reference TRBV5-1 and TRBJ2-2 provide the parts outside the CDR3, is KAGVTQTPRYLIKTRGQQVTLSCSPISGHRSVSWYQQTPGQGLQFLFEYFSETQRNKGNFPGRFSGRQFSNSRSEMNVSTLELGDSALYLCASKTSVATGELFFGEGSRLTVL.

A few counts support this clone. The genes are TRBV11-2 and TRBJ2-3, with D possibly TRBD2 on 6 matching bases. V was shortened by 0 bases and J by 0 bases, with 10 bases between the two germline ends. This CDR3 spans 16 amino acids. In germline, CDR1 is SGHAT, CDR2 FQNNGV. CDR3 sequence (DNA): TGTGCCAGCAGCTTAGAACCGGGGGTTAGCACAGATACGCAGTATTTT. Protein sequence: CASSLEPGVSTDTQYF.

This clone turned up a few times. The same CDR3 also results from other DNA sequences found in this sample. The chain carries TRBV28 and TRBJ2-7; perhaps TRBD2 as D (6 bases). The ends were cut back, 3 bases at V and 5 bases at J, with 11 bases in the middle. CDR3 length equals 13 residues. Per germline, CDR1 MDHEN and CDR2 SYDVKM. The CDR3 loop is CASSFLSGDEQYF. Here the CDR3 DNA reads TGTGCCAGCAGTTTTCTCTCGGGAGACGAGCAGTACTTC.

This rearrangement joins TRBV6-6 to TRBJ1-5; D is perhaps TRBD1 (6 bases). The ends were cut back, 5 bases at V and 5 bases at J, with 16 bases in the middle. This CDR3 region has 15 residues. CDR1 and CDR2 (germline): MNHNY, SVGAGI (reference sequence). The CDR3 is CASSAQQGADQPQHF. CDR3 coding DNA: TGTGCCAGCAGTGCCCAACAGGGAGCGGATCAGCCCCAGCATTTT.

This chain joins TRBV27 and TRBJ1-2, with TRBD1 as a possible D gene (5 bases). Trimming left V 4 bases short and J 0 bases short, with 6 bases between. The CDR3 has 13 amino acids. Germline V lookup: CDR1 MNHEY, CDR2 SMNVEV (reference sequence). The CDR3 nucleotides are TGTGCCAGCAGTTCGACAGCTAACTATGGCTACACCTTC. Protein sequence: CASSSTANYGYTF.

The CDR3 is CASSYYRQETQYF. CDR3 nucleotides: TGTGCCAGCAGTTACTATAGACAAGAGACCCAGTACTTC. The chain carries TRBV6-5 and TRBJ2-5; D unclear. Germline values: CDR1 MNHEY, CDR2 SVGAGI. The length of the CDR3 is 13 residues. Trimming shortened V by 1 base and J by 2 bases, and 5 bases separated the two germline ends.

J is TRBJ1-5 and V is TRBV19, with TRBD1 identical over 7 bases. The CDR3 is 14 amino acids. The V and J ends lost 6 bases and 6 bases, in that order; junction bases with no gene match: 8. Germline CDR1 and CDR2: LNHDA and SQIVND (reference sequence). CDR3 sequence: CASSPTGRIQPQHF. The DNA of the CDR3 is TGTGCCAGTAGCCCGACAGGGAGGATTCAGCCCCAGCATTTT.

The CDR3 reads CASSSDRGGNTIYF. The DNA of the CDR3 is TGTGCCAGCAGCTCGGACAGGGGTGGAAACACCATATATTTT. This chain uses TRBV28 with TRBJ1-3; TRBD1 aligns across 9 bases. The CDR3 has 14 amino acids. Germline values: CDR1 MDHEN, CDR2 SYDVKM. Trimming cost V 6 bases and J 3 bases; bases outside gene matches: 3.

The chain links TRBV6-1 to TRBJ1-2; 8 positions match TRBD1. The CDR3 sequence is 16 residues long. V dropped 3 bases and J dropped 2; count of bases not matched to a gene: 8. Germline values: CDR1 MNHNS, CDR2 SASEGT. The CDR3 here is CASSELMGQANYGYTF. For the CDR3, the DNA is TGTGCCAGCAGTGAGCTAATGGGACAGGCAAACTATGGCTACACCTTC.

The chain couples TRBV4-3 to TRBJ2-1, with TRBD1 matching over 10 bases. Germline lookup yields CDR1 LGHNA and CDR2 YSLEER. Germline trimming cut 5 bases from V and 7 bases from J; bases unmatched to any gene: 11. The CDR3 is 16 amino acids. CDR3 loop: CASSSTSRDRGNEQFF. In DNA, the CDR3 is TGCGCCAGCAGCTCGACCTCCCGGGACAGGGGTAATGAGCAGTTCTTC.

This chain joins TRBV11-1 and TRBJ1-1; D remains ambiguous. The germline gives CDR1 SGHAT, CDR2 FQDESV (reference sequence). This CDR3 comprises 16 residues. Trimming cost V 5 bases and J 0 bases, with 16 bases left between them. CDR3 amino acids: CASSEKGGFMNTEAFF. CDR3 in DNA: TGTGCCAGCAGCGAAAAGGGAGGGTTTATGAACACTGAAGCTTTCTTT.

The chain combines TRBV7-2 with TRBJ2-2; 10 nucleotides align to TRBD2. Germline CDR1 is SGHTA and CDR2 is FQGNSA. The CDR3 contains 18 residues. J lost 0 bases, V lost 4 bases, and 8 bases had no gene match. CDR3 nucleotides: TGTGCCAGCAGCTCCCGGGTAGCGGGGGGATCGAACACCGGGGAGCTGTTTTTT. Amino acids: CASSSRVAGGSNTGELFF.

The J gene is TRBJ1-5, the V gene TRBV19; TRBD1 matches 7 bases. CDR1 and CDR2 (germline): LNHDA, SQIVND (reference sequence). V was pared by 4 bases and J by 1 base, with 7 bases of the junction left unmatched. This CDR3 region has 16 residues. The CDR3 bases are TGTGCCAGTAGTAGTCCTCGGGACAGAAGCAATCAGCCCCAGCATTTT. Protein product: CASSSPRDRSNQPQHF.

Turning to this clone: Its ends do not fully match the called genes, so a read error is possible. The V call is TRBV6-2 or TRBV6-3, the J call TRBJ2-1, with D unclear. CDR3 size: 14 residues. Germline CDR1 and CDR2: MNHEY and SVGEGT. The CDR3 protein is CASSDSRSYNEQFF. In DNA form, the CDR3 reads TGTGCCAGCAGTGACTCCAGATCCTACAATGAGCAGTTCTTC.